This T cell receptor (beta chain) is from a study of CD8+CD57+ T cells in acquired aplastic anemia. The overall study: Sorted CD4+ plus CD8+ cells gave DNA averaging about 3.2 ug. Broader study findings: Patients and controls shared just under 30 CD8+ CDR3 sequences, highly expressed in patients.

The authors sequenced patients whose flow cytometry had shown CD8+CD57+ cell expansion. Patients were untreated when blood was sampled. Both TCR beta VDJ combination and CDR3 sequence profiling were carried out. Genomic DNA was the template for this profiling. TCRdb ran MiXCR on the reads and lists one entry per CDR3 protein. The sample records some 140,000 distinct CDR3 sequences, 40% to 65% being singletons. This clonotype has at least ten counts. Its antigen remains unknown. CDR3 length equals 14 residues. The germline V gene encodes CDR1 SGHRS and CDR2 YFSETQ. The germline V and J ends were trimmed by 4 bases and 1 base, with 11 bases remaining between them.

The source is a human donor with aplastic anemia. The chain joins TRBV5-1 to TRBJ1-1; the D gene is possibly TRBD1 (6 bases). The sequencing sample was made of sorted CD4+, CD8+, or CD8+CD57+ T cells (not recorded which) from PBMCs. For the CDR3, the DNA is TGCGCCAGCAGCCCGCGGGGGGCGAACACTGAAGCTTTCTTT. Translated: CASSPRGANTEAFF.